These 30 T cell receptor beta chains were sequenced from one sample in a study of regulatory T cells in long-lasting Graves disease. The time point denotes: newly diagnosed GD, antithyroid drugs for less than 3 months. There was RNA extracted from PBMCs, and the TCR library was made from it. For TCR beta, libraries came from iRepertoire HTBI primers and Arm-PCR of CDR3 regions. MiXCR, run by TCRdb on the multiplex PCR reads, gives a single entry per CDR3 protein. The table has about 350,000 distinct CDR3 sequences, 16% seen once. These same records also appear under a second study, on T cells in Graves' hyperthyroidism and ophthalmopathy.

The sequencing used peripheral blood mononuclear cells (PBMCs), collected at new diagnosis, from a patient treated with antithyroid drugs. The receptors stem from a man aged 40-49 years with Graves disease.

V gene TRBV4-1 combines with J gene TRBJ1-2; D gene unclear. Trimming left V 5 bases short and J 8 bases short, with 15 bases between. Germline V gene lookup returns CDR1 MGHRA and CDR2 YSYEKL. The CDR3 has 13 amino acids. This chain's CDR3 is CASSSRMSGGYTF. DNA of the CDR3: TGCGCCAGCAGCTCTAGGATGAGCGGCGGCTACACCTTC.

The table lists this clonotype with a few counts. The final CDR3 position lacks the conserved phenylalanine or tryptophan, pointing to a likely read error. This chain joins TRBV12-3 or TRBV12-4 and TRBJ1-5; 10 nucleotides match TRBD1. V lost 6 bases and J lost 6; bases outside the gene matches: 5. The CDR3 loop spans 14 amino acids. The CDR3 reads CASRSTGGLQPQHS. CDR3 coding DNA: TGTGCCAGCAGATCGACAGGGGGCCTTCAGCCCCAGCATTCT.

This clonotype came up a few times. This rearrangement joins TRBV4-1 to TRBJ2-6; 9 positions match TRBD1. Germline loops: CDR1 MGHRA, CDR2 YSYEKL. The CDR3 consists of 20 residues. With V trimmed by 4 bases and J by 0 bases, 13 bases remained unmatched. The CDR3 protein is CASSPKSLQGASSGANVLTF. In DNA, the CDR3 is TGCGCCAGCAGCCCAAAATCCCTACAGGGGGCTAGCTCTGGGGCCAACGTCCTGACTTTC.

A few counts support this clonotype. This rearrangement joins TRBV15 to TRBJ1-5; 10 bases are a match to TRBD1. The germline gives CDR1 LNHNV, CDR2 YYDKDF (reference sequence). The ends lost 1 base at V and 0 bases at J; junction bases unmatched: 15. CDR3 length: 21 residues. DNA for the CDR3: TGTGCCACCAGCAGAGGACGACTATCGGGACAGGGGATTTATAGCAATCAGCCCCAGCATTTT. Encoded protein: CATSRGRLSGQGIYSNQPQHF.

In this sample, this clonotype turned up many times. The chain joins TRBV6-1 to TRBJ1-4; 9 bases fit TRBD1. The CDR3 sequence is 13 residues long. Trimming at V came to 6 bases and at J to 11 bases, leaving 7 bases not matched to a gene. Per the germline V gene, CDR1 is MNHNS and CDR2 is SASEGT. CDR3 in amino acids: CASSQQGAGKLFF. CDR3 nucleotides: TGTGCCAGCAGCCAACAGGGGGCAGGGAAACTGTTTTTT.

V gene TRBV9 combines with J gene TRBJ2-1; D unresolved. CDR3 length: 15 residues. The V gene's germline CDR1 is SGDLS and CDR2 YYNGEE. V dropped 4 bases and J dropped 1 base, with 12 bases sitting between them. The CDR3 DNA is TGTGCCAGCAGCCCTAACTTATATTCCTACAATGAGCAGTTCTTC. The encoded protein is CASSPNLYSYNEQFF.

This clonotype was observed many times. The chain links TRBV18 to TRBJ2-3; D gene unclear. CDR3 length: 14 residues. V lost 2 bases, J lost 0 bases, and 6 bases lay in between. Per the germline V gene, CDR1 is KGHSH and CDR2 is LQKENI. The CDR3 loop reads CASSPSVSTDTQYF. As DNA, the CDR3 is TGTGCCAGCTCACCATCCGTTAGCACAGATACGCAGTATTTT.

The chain has TRBV5-5 and TRBJ1-1; no definite D call. V lost 4 bases and J 1 base, leaving 14 bases between the germline ends. Germline V CDR1 and CDR2: SGHKS, YYEKEE (reference sequence). This CDR3 region has 15 residues. The CDR3 DNA reads as TGTGCCAGCAGCCCAGTATCTGTCCCGAACACTGAAGCTTTCTTT. This codes for CASSPVSVPNTEAFF.

This clonotype was seen ten or more times. CDR3 protein: CASSLSGFAGSYNEQFF. DNA for the CDR3: TGTGCCAGCAGCTTAAGTGGGTTTGCGGGTTCCTACAATGAGCAGTTCTTC. The chain couples TRBV7-9 to TRBJ2-1; TRBD2 is a possible D gene (5 bases). Germline CDR1 and CDR2: SEHNR and FQNEAQ (reference sequence). V was clipped by 2 bases and J by 1 base, with 15 bases between them. The CDR3 consists of 17 residues.

This clonotype came up many times. One end of the junction fails to match germline, which may point to a read error. The chain is built from TRBV2 and TRBJ1-5, with D unresolved. Germline values: CDR1 SNHLY, CDR2 FYNNEI. This CDR3 region has 15 residues. This CDR3 is CASSEGGYSNQPQHF. For the CDR3, the DNA is TGTGCCAGCAGCGAAGGAGGATATAGCAATCAGCCCCAGCATTTT.

This clonotype has ten or more counts. The chain has TRBV5-1 and TRBJ2-7; 7 bases map to TRBD1. J was trimmed by 6 bases and V by 2 bases; bases with no gene match: 11. Per the germline V gene, CDR1 is SGHRS and CDR2 is YFSETQ. CDR3 length equals 15 residues. For the CDR3, the DNA is TGCGCCAGCAGCTTCGGACAGGTAGAATACGGCGAGCAGTACTTC. This codes for CASSFGQVEYGEQYF.

In nucleotides, the CDR3 is TGTGCCAGCAGTTATGACGGCGGGGGCTACAATGAGCAGTTCTTC. This codes for CASSYDGGGYNEQFF. The chain uses TRBV6-5 and TRBJ2-1, with 7 positions matching TRBD2. Trimming at V came to 3 bases and at J to 3 bases, leaving 5 bases not matched to a gene. The germline V gene has CDR1 MNHEY and CDR2 SVGAGI. The CDR3 totals 15 residues.

This clonotype was seen at least ten times. The chain carries TRBV12-3 or TRBV12-4 and TRBJ1-5; TRBD1 matches at 7 bases. This CDR3 spans 14 amino acids. V lost 2 bases, J lost 5 bases, and 3 bases stayed unmatched. CDR3 nucleotide sequence: TGTGCCAGCAGTTTAAGACAGGGCGATCAGCCCCAGCATTTT. It yields the protein CASSLRQGDQPQHF.

The rearrangement links TRBV28 to TRBJ2-3, with TRBD2 matching 10 bases. The CDR3 contains 15 residues. The V and J ends lost 6 bases and 2 bases, in that order; junction bases with no gene match: 5. In germline, CDR1 is MDHEN, CDR2 SYDVKM. Here the CDR3 DNA reads TGTGCCAGCAGCGAGCGGGGGGGTTACACAGATACGCAGTATTTT. Protein product: CASSERGGYTDTQYF.

This clonotype has only a few counts. It may be a read error: a sequence one base away is much more abundant. CDR3 amino acids: CASRRQGAGNEKLFF. The CDR3 DNA is TGTGCCAGCAGGCGACAAGGGGCTGGGAATGAAAAACTGTTTTTT. The rearrangement links TRBV28 to TRBJ1-4, with a possible D match to TRBD1 (5 bases). This CDR3 spans 15 amino acids. Trimming removed 6 bases from V and 5 bases from J, with 16 bases in between. Per germline, CDR1 MDHEN and CDR2 SYDVKM.

This clonotype appeared a few times. Sequence at one end of the junction differs from germline and may be a read error. This chain connects TRBV5-1 to TRBJ2-5; D gene uncertain. CDR1 and CDR2 (germline): SGHRS, YFSETQ. This CDR3 has 12 residues. This chain's CDR3 is CASSWSRETQYF. The CDR3 region has the DNA TGTGCCAGCAGCTGGTCCCGAGAGACCCAGTACTTC. Supplemented by reference TRBV5-1 and TRBJ2-5, the full variable domain reads KAGVTQTPRYLIKTRGQQVTLSCSPISGHRSVSWYQQTPGQGLQFLFEYFSETQRNKGNFPGRFSGRQFSNSRSEMNVSTLELGDSALYLCASSWSRETQYFGPGTRLLVL.

This clonotype was counted at least ten times. J is TRBJ2-3 and V is TRBV3-1; TRBD2 might be the D (5 bases). Germline CDR1 reads LGHDT; CDR2 reads YNNKEL (reference sequence). The CDR3 runs to 16 residues. The V end lost 4 bases, the J end lost 5 bases, and 19 bases lay between the germline ends. The DNA for the CDR3 is TGTGCCAGCAGCCGCTTTGCAGGACTCCCGTTAGATACGCAGTATTTT. Translated: CASSRFAGLPLDTQYF.

The chain is built from TRBV30 and TRBJ1-2; weak D call: TRBD1 (6 bases). This CDR3 has 14 residues. Deletions cut 0 bases from V and 8 bases from J, with 16 bases between. The germline V gene encodes CDR1 GTSNPN and CDR2 SVGIG (reference sequence). The CDR3 DNA follows: TGTGCCTGGAGTGTAGGGGGGGCGCCGAAAGGCTACACCTTC. It specifies CAWSVGGAPKGYTF.

The chain combines TRBV27 with TRBJ1-5; TRBD1 matches at 7 bases. Trimming at V came to 5 bases and at J to 3 bases, leaving 7 bases not matched to a gene. Germline-derived CDR1 and CDR2 are MNHEY and SMNVEV (reference sequence). The CDR3 runs 15 residues. The CDR3 DNA reads TGTGCCAGCAGTCCCTCGGGACAGTACAATCAGCCCCAGCATTTT. Its translation: CASSPSGQYNQPQHF.

This clonotype was observed at least ten times. This chain joins TRBV7-2 and TRBJ2-3, with D perhaps TRBD2 (5 bases). This CDR3 is built from 13 residues. Trimming shortened V by 5 bases and J by 4 bases, and 10 bases separated the two germline ends. Looked up from germline, CDR1 is SGHTA and CDR2 is FQGNSA. CDR3 DNA sequence: TGTGCCAGCAGCCTTGACGGGGCAGATACGCAGTATTTT. Protein sequence: CASSLDGADTQYF.

The chain is built from TRBV2 and TRBJ2-3, with 15 nucleotides matching TRBD2. Germline V gives CDR1 SNHLY, CDR2 FYNNEI. Trimming took 6 bases from V and 2 from J; bases not matched to a gene: 6. The CDR3 has 17 residues. The CDR3 DNA sequence: TGTGCCAGCAGAGTCCGGACTAGCGGGGGGGCCACAGATACGCAGTATTTT. Translation: CASRVRTSGGATDTQYF.

The chain recombines TRBV7-9 with TRBJ1-3; weak D call: TRBD1 (5 bases). Deletions cut 2 bases from V and 4 bases from J, with 21 bases between. CDR1 SEHNR and CDR2 FQNEAQ come from the germline V gene (reference sequence). The CDR3 is 18 residues long. CDR3 DNA: TGTGCCAGCAGCTTACCGGTGAAACAGGACGATCCGGGAAACACCATATATTTT. Translation gives CASSLPVKQDDPGNTIYF.

This clonotype was seen repeatedly, ten times or more. This sequence joins TRBV10-3 and TRBJ2-2; D perhaps matches TRBD1 (6 bases). V lost 6 bases and J lost 3, with 11 bases in between. In germline, CDR1 is ENHRY, CDR2 SYGVKD. The CDR3 has 14 amino acids. The CDR3 loop is CAIRTQGYTGELFF. For the CDR3, the DNA is TGTGCCATCAGGACTCAGGGGTACACCGGGGAGCTGTTTTTT.

The chain carries TRBV9 and TRBJ2-7; D is possibly TRBD2 (6 bases). Trimming took 2 bases from V and 3 from J, leaving 15 bases between them. Germline loops: CDR1 SGDLS, CDR2 YYNGEE. The CDR3 has 15 amino acids. CDR3 protein: CASSVGLATDYEQYF. Here the CDR3 DNA reads TGTGCCAGCAGCGTTGGGCTAGCGACCGACTACGAGCAGTACTTC. The variable domain in full, completed from reference TRBV9 and TRBJ2-7, reads DSGVTQTPKHLITATGQRVTLRCSPRSGDLSVYWYQQSLDQGLQFLIQYYNGEERAKGNILERFSAQQFPDLHSELNLSSLELGDSALYFCASSVGLATDYEQYFGPGTRLTVT.

This clonotype was observed a single time. Possible read error: a much larger clone is one base away. The J gene is TRBJ1-5, the V gene TRBV30; D gene unclear. Germline assignment: CDR1 GTSNPN and CDR2 SVGIG (reference sequence). CDR3 length: 15 residues. Trimming took off 1 base at V and 3 bases at J, with 13 bases between the two ends. The CDR3 nucleotides are TGTGCCTGGAGTGGACACTTAGGTGACAATCAGCCCCAGCATTTT. The encoded protein is CAWSGHLGDNQPQHF.

This chain uses TRBV5-5 with TRBJ2-2; the match to TRBD2 covers 8 bases. The CDR3 runs 13 residues. The J segment lost 6 bases and the V segment lost 2 bases, leaving 0 bases of the junction unmatched. The V gene's germline CDR1 is SGHKS and CDR2 YYEKEE (reference sequence). In DNA, the CDR3 is TGTGCCAGCAGCTTTAGCGGGGCCGGGGAGCTGTTTTTT. Translation gives CASSFSGAGELFF.

The chain employs TRBV28 and TRBJ1-6, with D maybe TRBD1 (5 bases). This CDR3 has 16 residues. The V gene lost 6 bases and the J gene lost 0 bases, with 12 bases spanning the gap. Germline V gene lookup returns CDR1 MDHEN and CDR2 SYDVKM. Written as DNA, the CDR3 is TGTGCCAGCAGGGGGGGGGGACTCTCCTATAATTCACCCCTCCACTTT. Its protein product is CASRGGGLSYNSPLHF. Looking up the rest from reference TRBV28 and TRBJ1-6 gives the full variable domain: DVKVTQSSRYLVKRTGEKVFLECVQDMDHENMFWYRQDPGLGLRLIYFSYDVKMKEKGDIPEGYSVSREKKERFSLILESASTNQTSMYLCASRGGGLSYNSPLHFGNGTRLTVT.

This clonotype was seen repeatedly, ten times or more. The rearrangement links TRBV12-3 or TRBV12-4 to TRBJ2-3; TRBD1 or TRBD2 may be the D gene (5 bases each). The V gene lost 3 bases and the J gene lost 4 bases, with 14 bases spanning the gap. The CDR3 runs 15 residues. CDR3 sequence (DNA): TGTGCCAGCAGTTTGATGGGGGTAAGGTCAGATACGCAGTATTTT. Translation gives CASSLMGVRSDTQYF.

This clonotype has a count of ten or more. J is TRBJ2-3 and V is TRBV28; 12 bases agree with TRBD2. The germline CDR1 and CDR2 sequences are MDHEN and SYDVKM. This CDR3 contains 16 residues. V shed 6 bases and J 4 bases; nucleotides not matched to a gene: 8. The CDR3 is CASRLLAGGLADTQYF. The CDR3 DNA sequence: TGTGCCAGCAGACTCCTAGCGGGGGGGCTCGCAGATACGCAGTATTTT.

At least ten counts were recorded for this clonotype. The CDR3 DNA sequence: TGTGCCAGCTCACGGGACAGGCCAATAGCCAAAAACATTCAGTACTTC. This codes for CASSRDRPIAKNIQYF. The chain uses TRBV18 and TRBJ2-4, with 8 bases lining up with TRBD1. V gave up 4 bases and J gave up 0 bases; unmatched junction bases: 5. This CDR3 spans 16 amino acids. Germline-derived CDR1 and CDR2 are KGHSH and LQKENI. Full variable domain (outside the CDR3, taken from reference TRBV18 and TRBJ2-4): NAGVMQNPRHLVRRRGQEARLRCSPMKGHSHVYWYRQLPEEGLKFMVYLQKENIIDESGMPKERFSAEFPKEGPSILRIQQVVRGDSAAYFCASSRDRPIAKNIQYFGAGTRLSVL.